This note documents a single T cell receptor (beta chain) sequence. The CDR3 runs to 14 residues. The V end lost 5 bases, the J end lost 4 bases, and 13 bases lay between the germline ends. This sample is drawn from a study of T cells in Graves' hyperthyroidism and ophthalmopathy. About the research overall: Peripheral blood was acquired at first diagnosis, ahead of any therapy whatsoever.

TCR beta CDR3 regions were amplified from RNA. The TCR CDR3 first-round RT-PCR relied on the HTBI primer set. TCRdb reprocessed the multiplex PCR reads via MiXCR and lists one record per CDR3 protein. The sample records 300,000 to 400,000 distinct CDR3 sequences, roughly 18% being singletons. This sequence originates from a woman aged 45-59 years with Graves' hyperthyroidism. This chain joins TRBV12-3 or TRBV12-4 and TRBJ2-3, with D possibly called TRBD1 or TRBD2 (5 bases each). The sequencing sample was made of blood. The DNA of the CDR3 is TGTGCCAGCAGTCCGAGGGGAATGTCAGATACGCAGTATTTT. Protein sequence: CASSPRGMSDTQYF.